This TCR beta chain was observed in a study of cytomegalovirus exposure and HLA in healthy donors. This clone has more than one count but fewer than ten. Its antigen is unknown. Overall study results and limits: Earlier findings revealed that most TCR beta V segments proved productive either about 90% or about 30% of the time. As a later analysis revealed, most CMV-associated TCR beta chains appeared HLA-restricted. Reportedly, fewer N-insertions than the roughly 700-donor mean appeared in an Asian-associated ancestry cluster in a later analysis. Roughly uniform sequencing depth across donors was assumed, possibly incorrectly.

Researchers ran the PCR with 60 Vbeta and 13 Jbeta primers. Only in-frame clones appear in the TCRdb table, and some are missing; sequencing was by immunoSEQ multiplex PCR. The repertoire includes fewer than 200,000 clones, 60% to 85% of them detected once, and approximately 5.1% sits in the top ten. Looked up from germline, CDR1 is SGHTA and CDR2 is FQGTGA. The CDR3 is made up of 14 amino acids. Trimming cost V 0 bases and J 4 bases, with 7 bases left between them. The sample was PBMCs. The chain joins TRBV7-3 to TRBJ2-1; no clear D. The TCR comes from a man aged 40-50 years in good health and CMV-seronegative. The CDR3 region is CASSLTGGYNEQFF. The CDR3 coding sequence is TGTGCCAGCAGCTTAACCGGCGGTTACAATGAGCAGTTCTTC. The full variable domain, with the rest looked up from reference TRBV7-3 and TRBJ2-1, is GAGVSQTPSNKVTEKGKYVELRCDPISGHTALYWYRQSLGQGPEFLIYFQGTGAADDSGLPNDRFFAVRPEGSVSTLKIQRTERGDSAVYLCASSLTGGYNEQFFGPGTRLTVL.